This T cell receptor beta chain was recorded in a study of T cell changes during pregnancy in multiple sclerosis. Sequencing used immunoSEQ multiplex PCR; TCRdb keeps in-frame clones, though not all of them. The table shows approximately 53,000 clones, with roughly 91% occurring only once. Germline V CDR1 and CDR2: SGHRS, YFSETQ. V was pared by 0 bases and J by 4 bases, with 10 bases between. The CDR3 extends over 15 amino acids. Specimen: CD4+ T cells from peripheral blood mononuclear cells, collected in the second trimester of pregnancy. This sequence was found in a female donor with multiple sclerosis, enrolled in a pregnancy study. The rearrangement uses TRBV5-1 and TRBJ1-4, with D uncertain. The CDR3 protein is CASSLAVGLNEKLFF. The CDR3 bases are TGCGCCAGCAGCTTGGCCGTTGGGCTTAATGAAAAACTGTTTTTT.